Presented here are 2 T cell receptor beta chains from one specimen sequenced in a study of CD8 T cell repertoires and HIV-1 epitope variants. TCRdb's table, derived via immunoSEQ multiplex PCR, lists solely in-frame clones and lacks some. The table records under 5,500 clones, approximately 60% of them present only once. These receptors have no identified antigens. Input material: cultured CD8+ T cells derived from PBMCs. These receptors came from a male donor with HIV.

V is TRBV28 and J is TRBJ2-5; a weak D match, TRBD1 (6 bases). V was pared by 6 bases and J by 2 bases, with 13 bases between. From germline, CDR1 is MDHEN and CDR2 SYDVKM. The CDR3 has 14 amino acids. The CDR3 nucleotides are TGTGCCAGCAGCCCAGGACAGCTTCAAGAGACCCAGTACTTC. Translated: CASSPGQLQETQYF. Filled out from reference TRBV28 and TRBJ2-5, the complete variable domain reads DVKVTQSSRYLVKRTGEKVFLECVQDMDHENMFWYRQDPGLGLRLIYFSYDVKMKEKGDIPEGYSVSREKKERFSLILESASTNQTSMYLCASSPGQLQETQYFGPGTRLLVL.

The chain uses TRBV27 and TRBJ2-3, with TRBD2 matching 9 bases. The germline V gene encodes CDR1 MNHEY and CDR2 SMNVEV (reference sequence). CDR3 size: 16 residues. V lost 0 bases to trimming and J lost 1 base; unmatched junction nucleotides: 2. The CDR3 here is CASSLSPSGGTDTQYF. The CDR3 DNA reads as TGTGCCAGCAGTTTATCCCCTAGCGGGGGCACAGATACGCAGTATTTT.